This is a list of T cell receptor beta chains from one sample in a study of T cell responses to AZD1222 COVID-19 vaccine. TCRdb's copy holds only in-frame clones and misses some; the assay was immunoSEQ multiplex PCR. The table shows 90,000 to 120,000 clones, with 70% to 90% occurring only once. The starting material was peripheral blood, obtained 28 days after the second AZD1222 dose. The receptors were sampled from an adult who received the AZD1222 COVID-19 vaccine. CDR3s include the opening cysteine and the closing phenylalanine or tryptophan. Each record gives: J gene, D gene, V gene, CDR3 protein, CDR3 DNA. D genes are given only for firm matches.

j_gene: TRBJ2-1; d_gene: .; v_gene: TRBV25-1; CDR3aa: CASMRTTGHNEQFF; CDR3nt: TGTGCCAGCATGAGGACAACAGGCCACAATGAGCAGTTCTTC
j_gene: TRBJ1-1; d_gene: .; v_gene: TRBV7-2; CDR3aa: CASSLVDGGTEAFF; CDR3nt: TGTGCCAGCAGCTTAGTCGATGGGGGGACTGAAGCTTTCTTT
j_gene: TRBJ1-1; d_gene: TRBD1; v_gene: TRBV14; CDR3aa: CASSPPGQGFSNTEAFF; CDR3nt: TGTGCCAGCAGCCCCCCGGGACAGGGCTTTTCGAACACTGAAGCTTTCTTT
j_gene: TRBJ1-2; d_gene: .; v_gene: TRBV2; CDR3aa: CASSLRGQSNYGYTF; CDR3nt: TGTGCCAGCAGTCTTCGAGGACAGTCTAACTATGGCTACACCTTC
j_gene: TRBJ1-4; d_gene: TRBD1; v_gene: TRBV10-3; CDR3aa: CAISKGQGNEKLFF; CDR3nt: TGTGCCATCAGCAAAGGACAGGGCAATGAAAAACTGTTTTTT
j_gene: TRBJ1-5; d_gene: TRBD1; v_gene: TRBV6-6; CDR3aa: CASSLGTETNQPQHF; CDR3nt: TGTGCCAGCAGCCTAGGGACAGAGACAAATCAGCCCCAGCATTTT
j_gene: TRBJ1-1; d_gene: .; v_gene: TRBV5-1; CDR3aa: CASSNGEAVTEAFF; CDR3nt: TGCGCCAGCAGCAACGGGGAGGCCGTAACTGAAGCTTTCTTT
j_gene: TRBJ1-4; d_gene: TRBD1; v_gene: TRBV3-1/TRBV3-2; CDR3aa: CASSPRTGGREKLFF; CDR3nt: TGTGCCAGCAGCCCACGGACAGGGGGACGGGAAAAACTGTTTTTT
j_gene: TRBJ1-1; d_gene: .; v_gene: TRBV19; CDR3aa: CASSVAENTEAFF; CDR3nt: TGTGCCAGTAGTGTCGCGGAGAACACTGAAGCTTTCTTT
j_gene: TRBJ1-2; d_gene: TRBD1; v_gene: TRBV6-5; CDR3aa: CASSYSGTGANYGYTF; CDR3nt: TGTGCCAGCAGTTACTCCGGGACAGGAGCTAACTATGGCTACACCTTC
j_gene: TRBJ2-5; d_gene: .; v_gene: TRBV5-1; CDR3aa: CASSVQRGAQETQYF; CDR3nt: TGCGCCAGCAGCGTCCAACGGGGGGCTCAGGAGACCCAGTACTTC
j_gene: TRBJ1-2; d_gene: TRBD1; v_gene: TRBV2; CDR3aa: CASSWGQGGEGYTF; CDR3nt: TGTGCCAGCAGTTGGGGACAGGGAGGCGAGGGCTACACCTTC
j_gene: TRBJ2-5; d_gene: .; v_gene: TRBV4-1; CDR3aa: CASSQVRGQETQYF; CDR3nt: TGCGCCAGCAGCCAAGTCCGGGGGCAAGAGACCCAGTACTTC
j_gene: TRBJ1-1; d_gene: .; v_gene: TRBV6-1; CDR3aa: CASSEAPGAGTEAFF; CDR3nt: TGTGCCAGCAGTGAAGCCCCGGGGGCCGGGACTGAAGCTTTCTTT
j_gene: TRBJ2-7; d_gene: TRBD2; v_gene: TRBV12-3/TRBV12-4; CDR3aa: CASSPSGSSEQYF; CDR3nt: TGTGCCAGCAGTCCTAGCGGGTCGAGCGAGCAGTACTTC
j_gene: TRBJ2-2; d_gene: .; v_gene: TRBV4-2; CDR3aa: CASSQGGQFGELFF; CDR3nt: TGTGCCAGCAGCCAAGGAGGGCAGTTCGGGGAGCTGTTTTTT
j_gene: TRBJ2-7; d_gene: TRBD1; v_gene: TRBV6-2/TRBV6-3; CDR3aa: CASSYKDRGFFSPVYEQYF; CDR3nt: TGTGCCAGCAGTTATAAGGACAGGGGGTTTTTCTCCCCAGTATACGAGCAGTACTTC
j_gene: TRBJ1-5; d_gene: .; v_gene: TRBV30; CDR3aa: CAWSVMGNQPQHF; CDR3nt: TGTGCCTGGAGTGTAATGGGGAATCAGCCCCAGCATTTT
j_gene: TRBJ2-7; d_gene: .; v_gene: TRBV5-1; CDR3aa: CASSLVASSYEQYF; CDR3nt: TGCGCCAGCAGCTTGGTGGCCAGCTCCTACGAGCAGTACTTC
j_gene: TRBJ2-7; d_gene: TRBD1; v_gene: TRBV6-2/TRBV6-3; CDR3aa: CASSYLTGASYEQYF; CDR3nt: TGTGCCAGCAGTTACTTGACAGGGGCATCCTACGAGCAGTACTTC